The clone carrying this TCR beta chain was seen more than once but under ten times. The use of a sample-barcoded 5' primer and a J-beta primer mix characterized a second PCR of about 7 to 12 cycles. One entry per CDR3 protein results from TCRdb running MiXCR on the 5' RACE reads. The top ten clones hold roughly 6.3% of a sample with 1.2 million to 1.5 million distinct CDR3 sequences, approximately 60% of them seen once. The sample belongs to a study of blood T cells in healthy people across ages. This CDR3 has 15 residues. V was clipped by 5 bases and J by 0 bases, with 12 bases between them. The chain combines TRBV12-3 or TRBV12-4 with TRBJ2-3; D not certain. Sequenced: blood. This TCR derives from a man aged 18 to 30 in good health. CDR3 region: CASSPDGTSTDTQYF. CDR3 DNA: TGTGCCAGCAGTCCGGACGGAACTAGCACAGATACGCAGTATTTT.